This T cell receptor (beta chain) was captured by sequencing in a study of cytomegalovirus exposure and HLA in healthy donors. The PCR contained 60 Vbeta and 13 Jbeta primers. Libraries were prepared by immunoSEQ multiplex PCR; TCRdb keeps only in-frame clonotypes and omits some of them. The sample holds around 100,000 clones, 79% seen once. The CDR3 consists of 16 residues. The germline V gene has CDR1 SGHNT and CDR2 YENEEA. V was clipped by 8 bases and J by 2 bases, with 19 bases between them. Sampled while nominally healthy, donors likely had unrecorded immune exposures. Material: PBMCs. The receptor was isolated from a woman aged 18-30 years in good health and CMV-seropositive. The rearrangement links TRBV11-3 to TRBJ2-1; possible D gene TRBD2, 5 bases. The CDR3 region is CASSPPGFGTYNEQFF. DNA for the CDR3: TGTGCCAGCTCTCCACCGGGGTTCGGCACCTACAATGAGCAGTTCTTC.